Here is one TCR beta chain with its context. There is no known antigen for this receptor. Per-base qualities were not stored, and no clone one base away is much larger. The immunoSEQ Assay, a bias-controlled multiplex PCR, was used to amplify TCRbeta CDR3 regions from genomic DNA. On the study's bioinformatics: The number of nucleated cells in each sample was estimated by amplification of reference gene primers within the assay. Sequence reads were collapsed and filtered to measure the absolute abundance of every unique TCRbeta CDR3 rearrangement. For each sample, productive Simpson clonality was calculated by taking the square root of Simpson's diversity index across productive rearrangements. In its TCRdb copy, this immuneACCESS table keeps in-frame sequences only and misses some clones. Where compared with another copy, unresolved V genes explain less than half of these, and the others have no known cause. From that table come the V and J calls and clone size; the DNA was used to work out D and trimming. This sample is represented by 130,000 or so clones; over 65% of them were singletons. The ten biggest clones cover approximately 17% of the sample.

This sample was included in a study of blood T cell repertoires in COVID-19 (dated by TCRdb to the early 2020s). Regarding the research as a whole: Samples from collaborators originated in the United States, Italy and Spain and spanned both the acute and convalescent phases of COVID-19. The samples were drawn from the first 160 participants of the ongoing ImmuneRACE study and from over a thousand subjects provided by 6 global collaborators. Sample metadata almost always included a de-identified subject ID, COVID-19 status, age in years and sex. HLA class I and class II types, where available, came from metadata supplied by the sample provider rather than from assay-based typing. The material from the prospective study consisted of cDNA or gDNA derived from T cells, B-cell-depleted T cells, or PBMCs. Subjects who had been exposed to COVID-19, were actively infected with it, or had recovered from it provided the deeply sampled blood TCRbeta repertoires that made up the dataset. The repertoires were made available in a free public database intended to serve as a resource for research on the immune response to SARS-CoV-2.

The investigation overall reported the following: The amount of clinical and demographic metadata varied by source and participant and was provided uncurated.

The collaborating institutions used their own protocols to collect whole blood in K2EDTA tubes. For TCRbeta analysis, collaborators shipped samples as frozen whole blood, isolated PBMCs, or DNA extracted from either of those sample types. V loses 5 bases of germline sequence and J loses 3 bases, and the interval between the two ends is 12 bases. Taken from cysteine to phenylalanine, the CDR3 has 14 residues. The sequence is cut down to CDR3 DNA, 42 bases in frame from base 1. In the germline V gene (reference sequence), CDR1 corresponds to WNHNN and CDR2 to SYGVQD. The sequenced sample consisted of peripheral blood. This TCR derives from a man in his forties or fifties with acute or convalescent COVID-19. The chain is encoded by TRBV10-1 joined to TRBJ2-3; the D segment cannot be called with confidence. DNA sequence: TGCGCCAGCAGTACAGTACGGAAAACAGATACGCAGTATTTT. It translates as CASSTVRKTDTQYF.